This T cell receptor beta chain was sequenced in a study of blood T cell repertoires in COVID-19. Across the whole study: Samples of COVID-19 (acute and convalescent) were obtained from the United States, Italy and Spain. The cDNA or gDNA used as material had been derived from T cells, B-cell-depleted T cells, or PBMCs.

Methods used by the authors: By means of reference gene primer amplification, nucleated cell counts were estimated. Measured with immunoSEQ multiplex PCR; TCRdb has only the in-frame clones, and not every one. For V, J and clone size, that table is used; D and trimming come from the DNA. The sample holds around 58,000 clones, around 91% seen once. The CDR3 extends over 15 amino acids. The germline gives CDR1 MNHEY, CDR2 SMNVEV (reference sequence). The rearrangement uses TRBV27 and TRBJ2-5; the D gene is possibly TRBD2 (5 bases). The J call is in doubt because the DNA end fits TRBJ2-7 better. This TCR was recovered from a man aged 60 to 75 with active COVID-19. The material sequenced was peripheral blood. The CDR3 reads CASSLWVTSVDEQYF. CDR3 nucleotides: TGTGCCAGCAGTTTATGGGTCACTAGTGTCGACGAGCAGTACTTC.